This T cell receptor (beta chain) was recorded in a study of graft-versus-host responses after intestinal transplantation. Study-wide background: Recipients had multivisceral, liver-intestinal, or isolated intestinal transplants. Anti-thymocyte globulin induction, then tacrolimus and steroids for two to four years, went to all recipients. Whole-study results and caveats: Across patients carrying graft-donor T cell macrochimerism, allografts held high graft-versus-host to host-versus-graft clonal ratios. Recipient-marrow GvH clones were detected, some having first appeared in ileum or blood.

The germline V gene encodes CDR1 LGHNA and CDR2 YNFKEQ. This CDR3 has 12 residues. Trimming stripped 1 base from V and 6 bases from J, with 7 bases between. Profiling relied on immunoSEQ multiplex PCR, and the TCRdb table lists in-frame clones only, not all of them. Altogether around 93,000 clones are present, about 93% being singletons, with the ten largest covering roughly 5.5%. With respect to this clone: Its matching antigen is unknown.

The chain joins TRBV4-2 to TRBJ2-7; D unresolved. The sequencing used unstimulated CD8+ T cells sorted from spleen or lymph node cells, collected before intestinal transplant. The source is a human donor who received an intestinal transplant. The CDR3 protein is CASSQGETEQYF. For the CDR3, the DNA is TGTGCCAGCAGCCAAGGAGAAACCGAGCAGTACTTC.